The T cell receptor (beta chain) under discussion was sequenced for a study of control samples from healthy donors and cancer patients. Profiling relied on immunoSEQ multiplex PCR, and the TCRdb table lists in-frame clones only, not all of them. The sample lists around 89,000 clones; around 80% were seen once. Trimming removed 6 bases from V and 7 bases from J, with 13 bases in between. Germline V gene sequence: CDR1 MRHNA, CDR2 SNTAGT. This CDR3 region has 13 residues. The specimen was blood. This TCR came from a woman in her sixties or seventies in good health. The chain is built from TRBV6-4 and TRBJ1-5; D call uncertain. CDR3 nucleotides: TGTGCCAGCAGCCGAGAAGTGGGGCAGCCCCAGCATTTT. Its protein is CASSREVGQPQHF.